These 14 T cell receptor beta chains were sequenced from one sample in a study of beta chain features in type 1 diabetes. Study conclusions and caveats: Type 1 diabetes patients had TCRB CDR3s that were shorter (moderately but significantly so) in all four CD4+ subsets.

No antigen has been identified for these receptors. As every portion of the isolated RNA was reverse transcribed, the sequencing read expressed TCRB transcripts. Repertoires were generated with immunoSEQ multiplex PCR, while TCRdb's copy carries only in-frame clones and drops some. The sample lists some 700,000 clones; 13% were seen once. Sequenced: naive CD4+ T cells from blood. The source of these receptors is a man in his late teens or twenties with type 1 diabetes.

V usage is TRBV9 and J usage is TRBJ2-3; 10 bases map to TRBD2. The CDR3 runs to 17 residues. Trimming removed 0 bases from V and 3 bases from J; junction bases left unmatched: 7. Looked up from germline, CDR1 is SGDLS and CDR2 is YYNGEE. CDR3 bases: TGTGCCAGCAGCGTAGCAGTAGCGGGGGGCCTAACAGATACGCAGTATTTT. Encoded protein: CASSVAVAGGLTDTQYF. Full variable domain (missing parts from reference TRBV9 and TRBJ2-3): DSGVTQTPKHLITATGQRVTLRCSPRSGDLSVYWYQQSLDQGLQFLIQYYNGEERAKGNILERFSAQQFPDLHSELNLSSLELGDSALYFCASSVAVAGGLTDTQYFGPGTRLTVL.

This clone has only a few counts. This chain uses TRBV29-1 with TRBJ2-1; D not certain. Between the trimmed V and J ends, which lost 7 bases and 7 bases, there was a span of 17 bases. CDR1 and CDR2 (germline): SQVTM, ANQGSEA. The CDR3 runs 13 residues. In DNA, the CDR3 is TGCAGCGAACGAGGACCAAAAAGAAATGAGCAGTTCTTC. Translation gives CSERGPKRNEQFF.

The rearrangement joins TRBV19 to TRBJ2-1; 7 bases fit TRBD2. V lost 9 bases, J lost 0 bases, and 5 bases stayed unmatched. The CDR3 spans 14 residues. Germline lookup yields CDR1 LNHDA and CDR2 SQIVND (reference sequence). The CDR3 nucleotides are TGTGCCAGCAACCGGGACTACTCCTACAATGAGCAGTTCTTC. Translating it yields CASNRDYSYNEQFF.

This sequence joins TRBV7-9 and TRBJ2-7; 8 positions match TRBD1. J lost 2 bases, V lost 5 bases, and 8 bases had no gene match. Germline V gene lookup returns CDR1 SEHNR and CDR2 FQNEAQ (reference sequence). The CDR3 is 15 amino acids. CDR3 amino acids: CASSARQGLTYEQYF. The CDR3 nucleotides are TGTGCCAGCAGCGCCCGACAGGGGCTGACCTACGAGCAGTACTTC.

About this clone: The sample holds other DNA sequences that translate to the same CDR3. V gene TRBV30 combines with J gene TRBJ1-3; no reliable D call. This CDR3 is built from 13 residues. Germline CDR1 reads GTSNPN; CDR2 reads SVGIG (reference sequence). V was pared by 1 base and J by 0 bases, with 4 bases between. The CDR3 bases are TGTGCCTGGAGTGGTCCCTCTGGAAACACCATATATTTT. Protein sequence: CAWSGPSGNTIYF.

This clone was recorded a few times. The chain joins TRBV18 to TRBJ1-4; D remains unclear. This CDR3 has 14 residues. Germline V CDR1 and CDR2: KGHSH, LQKENI. Deletions cut 4 bases from V and 3 bases from J, with 9 bases between. The chain's CDR3 is CASSQWASNEKLFF. The CDR3 bases are TGTGCCAGCTCACAATGGGCATCTAATGAAAAACTGTTTTTT.

This clone has just a few counts. This rearrangement joins TRBV7-2 to TRBJ2-7; D might be TRBD1 or TRBD2, each matching 5 bases. Germline lookup yields CDR1 SGHTA and CDR2 FQGNSA. The V and J ends lost 3 bases and 0 bases respectively, with 15 bases between them. The CDR3 covers 16 residues. For the CDR3, the DNA is TGTGCCAGCAGCTTCGCCGGGACGGCGAGCTCCTACGAGCAGTACTTC. As protein: CASSFAGTASSYEQYF.

This clone has only a few counts. The rearrangement joins TRBV10-3 to TRBJ2-3, with TRBD1 matching 9 bases. Germline CDR1 ENHRY, CDR2 SYGVKD. This CDR3 is built from 15 residues. The trim removed 4 bases at V and 2 bases at J, leaving 4 bases unmatched. The CDR3 is CAISGDRGTTDTQYF. The CDR3 bases are TGTGCCATCAGTGGTGACAGGGGGACCACAGATACGCAGTATTTT.

V is TRBV29-1 and J is TRBJ2-1; D is possibly TRBD1 (5 bases). Germline CDR1 reads SQVTM; CDR2 reads ANQGSEA. The CDR3 has 13 residues. Trimming removed 6 bases at V and 7 bases at J, with 16 bases between. DNA for the CDR3: TGCAGCGTCGCGTGGGGTAGGGGTAATGAGCAGTTCTTC. Protein product: CSVAWGRGNEQFF.

CDR3 DNA: TGTGCCAGCAGTCTCTTGGACAGCAATCAGCCCCAGCATTTT. Amino acids: CASSLLDSNQPQHF. The rearrangement links TRBV27 to TRBJ1-5; D unresolved. CDR3 length equals 14 residues. The germline V and J ends were trimmed by 5 bases and 1 base, with 9 bases remaining between them. The V gene's germline CDR1 is MNHEY and CDR2 SMNVEV (reference sequence).

The sample holds a few counts of this clone. The chain joins TRBV30 to TRBJ1-1; a possible D gene is TRBD1 (6 bases). V was trimmed by 2 bases and J by 1 base, leaving 11 bases between them. Germline V gives CDR1 GTSNPN, CDR2 SVGIG (reference sequence). The CDR3 sequence is 14 residues long. In DNA form, the CDR3 reads TGTGCCTGGAGTCCCTGGGGGCAGAACACTGAAGCTTTCTTT. Encoded protein: CAWSPWGQNTEAFF.

The chain joins TRBV30 to TRBJ2-3; D unclear. Per germline, CDR1 GTSNPN and CDR2 SVGIG (reference sequence). Between the trimmed V and J ends, which lost 3 bases and 4 bases, there was a span of 20 bases. This CDR3 contains 16 residues. CDR3 in amino acids: CAWSPPPGHTPDTQYF. The CDR3 nucleotides are TGTGCCTGGAGCCCCCCCCCTGGGCATACGCCAGATACGCAGTATTTT.

This chain uses TRBV14 with TRBJ2-1, with unresolved D. Per germline, CDR1 SGHDN and CDR2 FVKESK. The CDR3 extends over 17 amino acids. The V end lost 4 bases, the J end lost 2 bases, and 18 bases lay between the germline ends. CDR3 residues: CASSPEGVQWPYNEQFF. The CDR3 DNA sequence: TGTGCCAGCAGCCCAGAAGGAGTCCAATGGCCCTACAATGAGCAGTTCTTC.

A few counts support this clone. J is TRBJ1-6 and V is TRBV2; D is undetermined. Germline values: CDR1 SNHLY, CDR2 FYNNEI. Trimming removed 6 bases at V and 7 bases at J, with 13 bases between. There are 14 residues in the CDR3. The CDR3 region has the DNA TGTGCCAGCAGGCGGGTCACCGGGAATTCACCCCTCCACTTT. It is translated as CASRRVTGNSPLHF.